The sequence of this T cell receptor beta chain was determined in a study of cytomegalovirus exposure and HLA in healthy donors. Study-level points and caveats: Some TCR beta chains (roughly 150 of them) were listed as cytomegalovirus-associated. It was likely that a cluster of highly shared sequence variants was a sequencing artifact. By HLA locus, TCR association rates varied in a later analysis, with DRB1 showing the most and HLA-C the fewest.

The PCR had 60 Vbeta and 13 Jbeta primers. The assay was immunoSEQ multiplex PCR, and TCRdb's table has in-frame clones only and misses some. Of around 130,000 clones in the sample, 66% are singletons; the top ten hold approximately 6.5%. This clone occurred a few times. Its specificity is not known. Donors sampled were nominally healthy, though unrecorded immune exposures were likely. Sequenced material: PBMCs. This clonotype originated in a woman aged 55-75 years in good health and CMV-seronegative.

CDR3 sequence (DNA): TGTGCCACCAGCAGAGAGGCTAGACAAGAGACCCAGTACTTC. This encodes CATSREARQETQYF. V usage is TRBV15 and J usage is TRBJ2-5; the D is unclear. Trimming stripped 0 bases from V and 2 bases from J, with 7 bases between. This CDR3 spans 14 amino acids. The V gene's germline CDR1 is LNHNV and CDR2 YYDKDF (reference sequence).